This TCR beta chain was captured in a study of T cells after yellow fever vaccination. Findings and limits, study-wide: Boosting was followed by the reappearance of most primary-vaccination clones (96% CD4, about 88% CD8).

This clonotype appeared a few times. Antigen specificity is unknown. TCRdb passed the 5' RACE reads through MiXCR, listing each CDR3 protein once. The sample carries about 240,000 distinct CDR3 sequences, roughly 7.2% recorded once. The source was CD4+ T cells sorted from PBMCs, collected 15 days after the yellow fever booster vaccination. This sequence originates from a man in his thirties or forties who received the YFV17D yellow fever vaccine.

The CDR3 spells CSAIPGTGKYEQYF. The DNA for the CDR3 is TGCAGTGCTATCCCCGGGACAGGGAAGTACGAGCAGTACTTC. The chain links TRBV20-1 to TRBJ2-7, with TRBD1 matching over 9 bases. Germline CDR1 reads DFQATT; CDR2 reads SNEGSKA (reference sequence). J gave up 4 bases and V 4 bases, and 8 bases lay outside the gene matches. The CDR3 contains 14 residues.